This TCR beta chain stems from a study of blood T cell repertoires in COVID-19. Overall study: Donors in the United States, Italy and Spain gave samples during acute or convalescent COVID-19.

How the authors handled the data: Amplification of reference gene primers provided the estimated nucleated cell counts. Using immunoSEQ multiplex PCR, the repertoire was profiled, and TCRdb retains in-frame clones only, with some absent. V and J calls and clone size are copied from that table; D and trimming were computed from the DNA. This table has 200,000 or so clones, roughly 92% appearing once. With 2 bases clipped from V and 4 bases from J, the junction kept 7 bases outside the gene matches. Germline CDR1 reads LGHDT; CDR2 reads YNNKEL (reference sequence). The CDR3 runs 17 residues. The sequence derives from a man aged 60 to 69 with COVID-19, enrolled during active disease. The chain has TRBV3-1 (or the pseudogene TRBV3-2) and TRBJ2-1, with 11 bases aligning to TRBD2. The sample taken for sequencing was peripheral blood. The CDR3, as DNA: TGTGCCAGCAGCCAATTGAGGGGGACTAGCGGTTACAATGAGCAGTTCTTC. It translates to CASSQLRGTSGYNEQFF.